These 18 T cell receptor beta chains share one sample of origin, sequenced in a study of cytomegalovirus exposure and HLA in healthy donors. Produced via immunoSEQ multiplex PCR; TCRdb's table is partial and in-frame only. The sample lists 250,000 to 400,000 clones, around 87% occurring once. The sequencing sample was made of PBMCs. Source of these receptors: a woman aged 30 to 39 in good health and CMV-seropositive.

V usage is TRBV13 and J usage is TRBJ2-7; 7 bases line up with TRBD1. The CDR3 runs 18 residues. The V segment lost 4 bases and the J segment 7 bases; nucleotides outside the gene matches: 22. CDR1 is PRHDT and CDR2 is FYEKMQ in the germline V gene (reference sequence). CDR3 loop: CASSSYLRDSDLPAEQYF. DNA of the CDR3: TGTGCCAGCAGCTCCTACCTCCGGGACAGCGATTTACCGGCGGAGCAGTACTTC.

The chain recombines TRBV7-2 with TRBJ2-7; 11 nucleotides agree with TRBD1. The J segment lost 4 bases and the V segment lost 4 bases, leaving 6 bases of the junction unmatched. The CDR3 extends over 15 amino acids. From germline, CDR1 is SGHTA and CDR2 FQGNSA. The CDR3 protein is CASSSRTGGGYEQYF. CDR3 sequence (DNA): TGTGCCAGCAGCTCTCGGACAGGGGGCGGGTACGAGCAGTACTTC. Looking up the rest from reference TRBV7-2 and TRBJ2-7 gives the full variable domain: GAGVSQSPSNKVTEKGKDVELRCDPISGHTALYWYRQSLGQGLEFLIYFQGNSAPDKSGLPSDRFSAERTGGSVSTLTIQRTQQEDSAVYLCASSSRTGGGYEQYFGPGTRLTVT.

This clone appeared a single time. The rearrangement links TRBV6-5 to TRBJ2-1; no clear D gene. CDR1 and CDR2 (germline): MNHEY, SVGAGI. V was clipped by 6 bases and J by 6 bases, with 18 bases between them. There are 15 residues in the CDR3. The CDR3 loop is CASSHQVDGPNEQFF. The CDR3 DNA is TGTGCCAGCAGCCACCAGGTGGACGGCCCCAATGAGCAGTTCTTC.

This clone has just one count. The J gene is TRBJ2-7, the V gene TRBV27; tentatively, D is TRBD1 or TRBD2 (5 bases each). CDR1 and CDR2 from the germline V gene are MNHEY and SMNVEV (reference sequence). V was trimmed by 5 bases and J by 2 bases, leaving 13 bases between them. This CDR3 spans 14 amino acids. In DNA form, the CDR3 reads TGTGCCAGCAGTCCCGGGACCTCTACCTACGAGCAGTACTTC. Its protein is CASSPGTSTYEQYF.

The chain has TRBV4-3 and TRBJ1-4; 8 bases align to TRBD1. The CDR3 has 16 residues. CDR1 is LGHNA, CDR2 YSLEER, per germline. Trimming cost V 1 base and J 5 bases; bases outside gene matches: 6. The CDR3 bases are TGCGCCAGCAGCCAAGGGACAGGGCCCCCGAATGAAAAACTGTTTTTT. This encodes CASSQGTGPPNEKLFF.

The count of this clone is one. V and J are TRBV15 and TRBJ1-4; D is perhaps TRBD1 (5 bases). Germline V lookup: CDR1 LNHNV, CDR2 YYDKDF (reference sequence). V was trimmed by 0 bases and J by 6 bases, leaving 11 bases between them. The length of the CDR3 is 15 residues. The CDR3, as DNA: TGTGCCACCAGCAGAGATTTAAGGGACCATGAAAAACTGTTTTTT. Amino acids: CATSRDLRDHEKLFF.

V is TRBV5-1 and J is TRBJ1-5, with D unclear. Trimming removed 1 base at V and 4 bases at J, with 12 bases between. There are 15 residues in the CDR3. Per the germline V gene, CDR1 is SGHRS and CDR2 is YFSETQ. This CDR3 is CASSLFGEVNQPQHF. CDR3 DNA sequence: TGCGCCAGCAGCTTGTTTGGCGAGGTAAATCAGCCCCAGCATTTT.

The rearrangement uses TRBV5-6 and TRBJ2-7; D remains ambiguous. V was shortened by 4 bases and J by 3 bases, with 5 bases between the two germline ends. This CDR3 comprises 11 residues. CDR1 and CDR2 from the germline V gene are SGHDT and YYEEEE. The DNA for the CDR3 is TGTGCCAGCAGCGTTGGCTACGAGCAGTACTTC. Its translation is CASSVGYEQYF.

In the case of this clone: Other DNA sequences from this sample encode an identical CDR3 as well. The genes are TRBV9 and TRBJ1-1; D is unclear. The CDR3 spans 13 residues. The ends were cut back, 0 bases at V and 4 bases at J, with 7 bases in the middle. In germline, CDR1 is SGDLS, CDR2 YYNGEE. CDR3 bases: TGTGCCAGCAGCGTAGGGGGTAGCACTGAAGCTTTCTTT. Its translation is CASSVGGSTEAFF.

This chain links TRBV15 with TRBJ2-5; D is ambiguous. This CDR3 has 15 amino acids. Germline V gene lookup returns CDR1 LNHNV and CDR2 YYDKDF (reference sequence). V was pared by 0 bases and J by 4 bases, with 12 bases between. CDR3 protein: CATSRDRSGAETQYF. The CDR3 DNA is TGTGCCACCAGCAGAGATCGCTCCGGTGCAGAGACCCAGTACTTC.

A few counts support this clone. This chain connects TRBV19 to TRBJ2-2; no definite D call. With 7 bases removed from V and 6 bases from J, the gap between germline ends came to 6 bases. CDR3 length equals 11 residues. In germline, CDR1 is LNHDA, CDR2 SQIVND (reference sequence). CDR3 loop: CASNVAGELFF. The CDR3 nucleotides are TGTGCCAGTAACGTCGCCGGGGAGCTGTTTTTT.

The chain couples TRBV30 to TRBJ2-2; D might be TRBD1 (6 bases). Trimming left V 0 bases short and J 2 bases short, with 10 bases between. The CDR3 sequence is 15 residues long. CDR1 is GTSNPN, CDR2 SVGIG, per germline (reference sequence). The CDR3 loop reads CAWSVDRINTGELFF. CDR3 DNA: TGTGCCTGGAGTGTAGACAGGATAAACACCGGGGAGCTGTTTTTT.

The chain is built from TRBV5-1 and TRBJ1-1; perhaps TRBD1 as D (6 bases). V gave up 2 bases and J gave up 2 bases, with 13 bases separating them. Germline values: CDR1 SGHRS, CDR2 YFSETQ. This CDR3 contains 15 residues. The CDR3 spells CASSFALDSNTEAFF. CDR3 DNA sequence: TGCGCCAGCAGCTTTGCGTTGGACAGTAACACTGAAGCTTTCTTT.

The chain joins TRBV11-2 to TRBJ2-7; no definite D call. The CDR3 is made up of 12 amino acids. Germline lookup yields CDR1 SGHAT and CDR2 FQNNGV. V was clipped by 4 bases and J by 2 bases, with 6 bases between them. CDR3: CASSYRTYEQYF. The DNA of the CDR3 is TGTGCCAGCAGCTACCGGACCTACGAGCAGTACTTC.

V gene TRBV9 combines with J gene TRBJ2-1, with 8 bases matching TRBD1. Trimming at V came to 3 bases and at J to 6 bases, leaving 8 bases not matched to a gene. The length of the CDR3 is 15 residues. Germline CDR1 is SGDLS and CDR2 is YYNGEE. CDR3 bases: TGTGCCAGCAGCGCACTCAGGGGGCCAAGCAATGAGCAGTTCTTC. Its translation: CASSALRGPSNEQFF.

This clone was seen more than once but under ten times. The chain is built from TRBV7-8 and TRBJ2-7; D is ambiguous. Trimming removed 0 bases at V and 1 base at J, with 7 bases between. The CDR3 has 14 amino acids. Germline V gene lookup returns CDR1 SGHVS and CDR2 FQNEAQ. CDR3 sequence reads: CASSLAGRSYEQYF. CDR3 nucleotide sequence: TGTGCCAGCAGCTTAGCCGGACGTTCCTACGAGCAGTACTTC.

The genes are TRBV5-1 and TRBJ1-6; no clear D gene. The CDR3 extends over 15 amino acids. Trimming shortened V by 1 base and J by 4 bases, and 9 bases separated the two germline ends. Germline lookup yields CDR1 SGHRS and CDR2 YFSETQ. The CDR3 DNA sequence: TGCGCCAGCAGCTTGAACACAGAGTATAATTCACCCCTCCACTTT. Translating it yields CASSLNTEYNSPLHF.

J is TRBJ2-3 and V is TRBV5-6, with 11 bases that match TRBD2. The germline gives CDR1 SGHDT, CDR2 YYEEEE. The J segment lost 4 bases and the V segment lost 1 base, leaving 5 bases of the junction unmatched. The CDR3 has 16 residues. The CDR3 bases are TGTGCCAGCAGCTTGCTTAGCGGGGGGGCGGCAGATACGCAGTATTTT. Translating it yields CASSLLSGGAADTQYF.